This TCR beta chain was retrieved from a study of T-cell memory formation after mild COVID-19. Study details: The TCR clusters were mostly specific to one donor. Study findings and constraints: SARS-CoV-2 specificity of second-wave clones peaking day 37 was unconfirmed. Pre-infection memory carried some responding clones, suggesting that cross-reactive memory joined.

J was trimmed by 5 bases and V by 2 bases; bases with no gene match: 10. The length of the CDR3 is 16 residues. The germline V gene encodes CDR1 MNHEY and CDR2 SVGEGT. After 5'RACE with constant-segment primers, TCR alpha and TCR beta cDNA libraries carrying sample barcodes and UMIs were obtained. TCRdb reprocessed the 5' RACE reads via MiXCR and lists one record per CDR3 protein. The sample lists roughly 400,000 distinct CDR3 sequences, roughly 18% occurring once. Of note for this clonotype: Its antigen is as yet unknown.

The chain employs TRBV6-2 or TRBV6-3 and TRBJ2-5; TRBD1 agrees at 8 bases. Sequencing was performed on PBMCs or a T cell subset sorted from them (not recorded which). The TCR originated in a man aged 18 to 35 who had mild COVID-19 (a few samples of this study predate the infection). Cell type and time point are not known. CDR3 sequence reads: CASSYGGQALGETQYF. CDR3 nucleotide sequence: TGTGCCAGCAGTTACGGGGGACAGGCCCTTGGGGAGACCCAGTACTTC.